This T cell receptor (beta chain) originates from a study of blood T cell repertoires in COVID-19. On the study more broadly: In each case, the material was cDNA or gDNA derived from T cells, B-cell-depleted T cells, or PBMCs.

Assay used: immunoSEQ multiplex PCR; TCRdb lists only in-frame clones, some missing. In the table there are about 75,000 clones, 88% of which are singletons. After removal of 4 bases from V and 5 bases from J, the junction contained 18 bases not matched to a gene. The CDR3 extends over 19 amino acids. Germline V gene data show CDR1 as SGHNT and CDR2 as YYREEE (reference sequence). The sequenced sample consisted of peripheral blood. This TCR derives from a human donor in a cohort sampled during active COVID-19. V is TRBV5-4 and J is TRBJ2-3; 11 bases align to TRBD1. The CDR3 DNA is TGTGCCAGCAGCCCGGGACAGGGGGTCTTCTCCTCCACAGGAGATACGCAGTATTTT. It translates to CASSPGQGVFSSTGDTQYF.